The entry that follows covers one T cell receptor beta chain sequence. What it binds is not known. The sample originates from a study of shared clonotypes between healthy human individuals. For the study at large: A few men and a couple of women, aged 18 to 49, were donors. The study's findings and limits: Generally, estimated richness proved larger in naive subsets than it did in memory subsets.

V gave up 2 bases and J gave up 7 bases, with 15 bases separating them. Germline values: CDR1 MNHNY, CDR2 SVGAGI (reference sequence). The CDR3 has 15 residues. Genomic DNA of every subset was divided equally among multiple immunoSEQ plates. Profiled with immunoSEQ multiplex PCR; TCRdb holds only in-frame clones, not every one. The table has 600,000 to 750,000 clones, approximately 75% seen once; the top ten hold 1.8%. Participating donors were healthy, HIV-negative adults free of recent acute infections or vaccinations. Sequencing was carried out using memory CD4+ T cells sorted from blood. Subset meaning: CD45RA-negative fraction. This chain connects TRBV6-6 to TRBJ2-1; a weak D match, TRBD2 (6 bases). This clonotype was sampled from a woman aged 30 to 39 in good health. The CDR3 here is CASSYGTGVLNEQFF. The CDR3 DNA reads TGTGCCAGCAGTTACGGGACGGGAGTATTAAATGAGCAGTTCTTC.